The 16 T cell receptor beta chains given below trace back to one sample, sequenced in a study of shared clonotypes between healthy human individuals. The repertoire was sequenced with immunoSEQ multiplex PCR; TCRdb's copy has only in-frame clones and lacks some. In the table there are about 1.5 million clones, roughly 98% of which are singletons. Sequenced: naive CD4+ T cells sorted from blood. Subset denoted: CD45RA+ positively selected. These receptors originate from a man aged 25 to 45 in good health.

V and J are TRBV19 and TRBJ2-3; TRBD1 agrees at 9 bases. The junction had 12 bases not matched to a gene; V was cut back by 3 bases and J by 2 bases. This CDR3 is 18 amino acids long. CDR1 is LNHDA, CDR2 SQIVND, per germline (reference sequence). Here the CDR3 reads CASSIGVPGQGSTDTQYF. CDR3 DNA sequence: TGTGCCAGTAGTATTGGGGTCCCGGGACAGGGATCCACAGATACGCAGTATTTT.

V and J are TRBV2 and TRBJ2-2; 7 bases align to TRBD1. The CDR3 loop spans 15 amino acids. Germline CDR1 is SNHLY and CDR2 is FYNNEI. The ends lost 11 bases at V and 2 bases at J; junction bases unmatched: 11. CDR3 sequence: CASRTGQVNTGELFF. CDR3 DNA: TGTGCCTCCAGAACCGGACAGGTTAACACCGGGGAGCTGTTTTTT.

The V and J genes are TRBV5-1 and TRBJ1-1, with unresolved D. V lost 4 bases and J lost 0, with 22 bases in between. From germline, CDR1 is SGHRS and CDR2 YFSETQ. This CDR3 is built from 18 residues. The CDR3 DNA sequence: TGCGCCAGCAGCCATTGGCAACCGGGCGTAATCGTGAACACTGAAGCTTTCTTT. Amino acids: CASSHWQPGVIVNTEAFF.

The chain recombines TRBV5-6 with TRBJ1-2; D call uncertain. The CDR3 loop spans 15 amino acids. V was shortened by 0 bases and J by 0 bases, with 9 bases between the two germline ends. Germline CDR1 and CDR2: SGHDT and YYEEEE. The DNA for the CDR3 is TGTGCCAGCAGCTTGGTGAGGTCCGCTAACTATGGCTACACCTTC. Amino acids: CASSLVRSANYGYTF.

The rearrangement uses TRBV7-9 and TRBJ1-4; weak D call: TRBD1 (5 bases). V was pared by 4 bases and J by 8 bases, with 20 bases between. The CDR3 spans 16 residues. CDR1 is SEHNR, CDR2 FQNEAQ, per germline (reference sequence). The CDR3: CASSSRSRSDREKLFF. The CDR3 bases are TGTGCCAGCAGCTCCCGTAGCCGGTCAGACAGAGAAAAACTGTTTTTT.

The chain couples TRBV5-4 to TRBJ1-2; TRBD1 matches at 7 bases. This CDR3 comprises 17 residues. V trimming: 5 bases; J trimming: 2 bases; junction bases outside the gene matches: 15. The germline gives CDR1 SGHNT, CDR2 YYREEE (reference sequence). The CDR3 is CASSSARRQGGNYGYTF. CDR3 coding DNA: TGTGCCAGCAGTTCCGCGAGGAGACAGGGAGGAAACTATGGCTACACCTTC.

This chain connects TRBV18 to TRBJ2-7; D gene ambiguous. The CDR3 has 11 amino acids. Germline V gives CDR1 KGHSH, CDR2 LQKENI. The V and J ends lost 2 bases and 6 bases respectively, with 5 bases between them. CDR3 region: CASSPDFEQYF. The CDR3 DNA is TGTGCCAGCTCACCAGATTTCGAGCAGTACTTC.

This sequence joins TRBV19 and TRBJ1-2; the match to TRBD1 covers 7 bases. V shed 9 bases, J shed 0 bases, and the junction held 1 base outside the gene matches. CDR1 LNHDA and CDR2 SQIVND come from the germline V gene (reference sequence). This CDR3 has 12 amino acids. CDR3 DNA sequence: TGTGCCAGCCAGGGGGCTAACTATGGCTACACCTTC. Protein: CASQGANYGYTF. Variable domain in full (rest from reference TRBV19 and TRBJ1-2): DGGITQSPKYLFRKEGQNVTLSCEQNLNHDAMYWYRQDPGQGLRLIYYSQIVNDFQKGDIAEGYSVSREKKESFPLTVTSAQKNPTAFYLCASQGANYGYTFGSGTRLTVV.

The V gene is TRBV13, the J gene TRBJ2-1; TRBD2 aligns across 7 bases. V gave up 2 bases and J gave up 7 bases; unmatched junction bases: 8. The germline V gene encodes CDR1 PRHDT and CDR2 FYEKMQ (reference sequence). This CDR3 has 15 amino acids. This CDR3 reads CASSLSGRAFNEQFF. As DNA, the CDR3 is TGTGCCAGCAGCTTAAGTGGGAGGGCTTTTAATGAGCAGTTCTTC.

The count of this clone is one. The chain couples TRBV5-1 to TRBJ2-7; D unclear. CDR1 and CDR2 from the germline V gene are SGHRS and YFSETQ. The CDR3 has 15 amino acids. V dropped 4 bases and J dropped 2 bases, with 16 bases sitting between them. Here the CDR3 DNA reads TGCGCCAGCAGCCTCTTCCCCAGCCTTACCTACGAGCAGTACTTC. It specifies CASSLFPSLTYEQYF. The variable domain in full, with the rest retrieved from reference TRBV5-1 and TRBJ2-7, is KAGVTQTPRYLIKTRGQQVTLSCSPISGHRSVSWYQQTPGQGLQFLFEYFSETQRNKGNFPGRFSGRQFSNSRSEMNVSTLELGDSALYLCASSLFPSLTYEQYFGPGTRLTVT.

This clone was observed once. V and J are TRBV20-1 and TRBJ2-7; D not certain. Germline lookup yields CDR1 DFQATT and CDR2 SNEGSKA (reference sequence). V was trimmed by 2 bases and J by 6 bases, leaving 8 bases between them. This CDR3 has 11 amino acids. CDR3 protein: CSARLVLEQYF. Here the CDR3 DNA reads TGCAGTGCTAGACTTGTTCTCGAGCAGTACTTC.

This chain links TRBV10-1 with TRBJ1-3; D is undetermined. CDR1 and CDR2 from the germline V gene are WNHNN and SYGVQD (reference sequence). V lost 7 bases, J lost 0 bases, and 7 bases lay in between. The CDR3 loop spans 13 amino acids. The DNA for the CDR3 is TGCGCCAGCATGGGGAGCTCTGGAAACACCATATATTTT. It codes for CASMGSSGNTIYF.

J is TRBJ1-1 and V is TRBV5-1, with D unresolved. Germline CDR1 SGHRS, CDR2 YFSETQ. This CDR3 comprises 10 residues. The germline V and J ends were trimmed by 9 bases and 6 bases, with 9 bases remaining between them. CDR3 sequence (DNA): TGCGCCAACGAAACTTCTGAAGCTTTCTTT. Amino acids: CANETSEAFF.

Concerning this clone itself: This same CDR3 is encoded by further DNA sequences in the sample. The chain uses TRBV18 and TRBJ1-5; 11 bases match TRBD1. Germline CDR1 KGHSH, CDR2 LQKENI. The CDR3 consists of 15 residues. Trimming at V came to 3 bases and at J to 6 bases, leaving 4 bases not matched to a gene. CDR3 loop: CASSPPGTGGQPQHF. The CDR3 coding sequence is TGTGCCAGCTCACCGCCCGGGACAGGGGGTCAGCCCCAGCATTTT. Using reference TRBV18 and TRBJ1-5 for the parts outside the CDR3, the full variable domain is NAGVMQNPRHLVRRRGQEARLRCSPMKGHSHVYWYRQLPEEGLKFMVYLQKENIIDESGMPKERFSAEFPKEGPSILRIQQVVRGDSAAYFCASSPPGTGGQPQHFGDGTRLSIL.

V usage is TRBV9 and J usage is TRBJ2-7; 7 bases are a match to TRBD1. Unmatched junction bases numbered 4, after V lost 4 bases and J lost 3 bases. CDR1 SGDLS and CDR2 YYNGEE come from the germline V gene. The CDR3 loop spans 13 amino acids. The CDR3 loop reads CASSHGTVYEQYF. CDR3 in DNA: TGTGCCAGCAGCCACGGGACAGTCTACGAGCAGTACTTC.

This rearrangement joins TRBV29-1 to TRBJ1-1; 10 nucleotides align to TRBD1. The CDR3 has 14 amino acids. V lost 6 bases to trimming and J lost 1 base; unmatched junction nucleotides: 5. From germline, CDR1 is SQVTM and CDR2 ANQGSEA. This CDR3 is CSVGQGRGNTEAFF. The CDR3 DNA reads as TGCAGCGTGGGACAGGGGCGGGGGAACACTGAAGCTTTCTTT.